The 24 T cell receptor beta chains listed next were all sequenced from one sample in a study of shared clonotypes between healthy human individuals. Using immunoSEQ multiplex PCR, the repertoire was profiled, and TCRdb retains in-frame clones only, with some absent. This table holds millions of clones, roughly nine tenths found once. The sample was naive CD4+ T cells sorted from blood. The sample's subset: CD45RA+ positively selected. The receptors stem from a man aged 18 to 35 in good health.

The chain employs TRBV7-9 and TRBJ2-7, with TRBD1 as a possible D gene (5 bases). This CDR3 has 12 amino acids. Between the trimmed V and J ends, which lost 1 base and 5 bases, there was a span of 6 bases. Germline CDR1 reads SEHNR; CDR2 reads FQNEAQ (reference sequence). The CDR3 bases are TGTGCCAGCAGCTTAGAAGGGGACGAGCAGTACTTC. The encoded protein is CASSLEGDEQYF.

The genes are TRBV6-1 and TRBJ2-1; D possibly corresponds to TRBD2 (5 bases). The germline V gene encodes CDR1 MNHNS and CDR2 SASEGT. There are 15 residues in the CDR3. V shed 5 bases and J shed 0 bases, with 11 bases lying between them. For the CDR3, the DNA is TGTGCCAGCAGTAAGGACTCGAGCTCCTACAATGAGCAGTTCTTC. Its protein is CASSKDSSSYNEQFF.

V gene TRBV7-9 combines with J gene TRBJ2-5; 9 bases map to TRBD1. This CDR3 region has 16 residues. J gave up 5 bases and V 2 bases, and 9 bases lay outside the gene matches. Germline V gene sequence: CDR1 SEHNR, CDR2 FQNEAQ (reference sequence). The CDR3 region is CASSLSDRGIGETQYF. The CDR3 nucleotides are TGTGCCAGCAGCTTATCGGACAGGGGTATAGGGGAGACCCAGTACTTC.

This clone occurred once. This chain links TRBV9 with TRBJ1-6; D is perhaps TRBD1 (5 bases). Germline V gene lookup returns CDR1 SGDLS and CDR2 YYNGEE. V lost 4 bases and J lost 7, with 27 bases in between. This CDR3 is built from 19 residues. CDR3 residues: CASSPIALGPEGPNSPLHF. CDR3 DNA sequence: TGTGCCAGCAGCCCCATCGCCCTAGGACCAGAGGGGCCCAATTCACCCCTCCACTTT.

The chain employs TRBV12-5 and TRBJ2-4; D tentatively reads TRBD1 or TRBD2 (6 bases each). V lost 7 bases and J 2 bases, leaving 18 bases between the germline ends. In germline, CDR1 is LGHNT, CDR2 FRNRAP. The CDR3 runs to 16 residues. This chain's CDR3 is CASAPEGGVPKNIQYF. CDR3 DNA sequence: TGTGCTAGTGCCCCCGAGGGGGGAGTCCCCAAAAACATTCAGTACTTC.

This chain joins TRBV18 and TRBJ2-7; a possible D gene is TRBD1 (6 bases). The CDR3 spans 15 residues. Trimming cost V 0 bases and J 7 bases, with 16 bases left between them. Germline values: CDR1 KGHSH, CDR2 LQKENI. The CDR3 is CASSPPHRDNLEQYF. The DNA for the CDR3 is TGTGCCAGCTCACCACCTCATCGGGACAACCTGGAGCAGTACTTC.

On this clone: Different DNA sequences within this sample yield the same CDR3. The chain carries TRBV27 and TRBJ2-7; D is tentatively TRBD1 or TRBD2 (5 bases each). The V and J ends lost 8 bases and 3 bases respectively, with 14 bases between them. This CDR3 region has 13 residues. Germline V gene data show CDR1 as MNHEY and CDR2 as SMNVEV (reference sequence). CDR3 loop: CASRRGGGYEQYF. In nucleotides, the CDR3 is TGTGCCAGCCGCCGGGGCGGCGGCTACGAGCAGTACTTC.

V and J are TRBV7-9 and TRBJ2-3; a possible D gene is TRBD2 (5 bases). V was pared by 2 bases and J by 0 bases, with 15 bases between. The CDR3 spans 17 residues. In germline, CDR1 is SEHNR, CDR2 FQNEAQ (reference sequence). CDR3 nucleotide sequence: TGTGCCAGCAGCTTACCCTTGGACTTTATTAGCACAGATACGCAGTATTTT. It yields the protein CASSLPLDFISTDTQYF.

J is TRBJ1-4 and V is TRBV6-4; 7 bases are a match to TRBD1. CDR1 MRHNA and CDR2 SNTAGT come from the germline V gene. This CDR3 spans 16 amino acids. The V and J ends lost 2 bases and 7 bases, in that order; junction bases with no gene match: 10. CDR3 in amino acids: CASSDPQDRFSEKLFF. The CDR3 DNA reads as TGTGCCAGCAGTGACCCCCAGGACAGGTTTAGTGAAAAACTGTTTTTT.

The CDR3 loop is CSVGQGGSAEAFF. The CDR3 DNA follows: TGCAGCGTTGGGCAGGGAGGGTCCGCTGAAGCTTTCTTT. V is TRBV29-1 and J is TRBJ1-1; tentative D call: TRBD1 (5 bases). The CDR3 totals 13 residues. Germline assignment: CDR1 SQVTM and CDR2 ANQGSEA. Trimming left V 4 bases short and J 6 bases short, with 15 bases between.

This chain uses TRBV7-8 with TRBJ2-3; perhaps D is TRBD1 or TRBD2 (5 bases each). Deletions cut 3 bases from V and 3 bases from J, with 7 bases between. The CDR3 has 13 amino acids. Per the germline V gene, CDR1 is SGHVS and CDR2 is FQNEAQ. The CDR3 DNA sequence: TGTGCCAGCAGCTTCGGGACGACAGATACGCAGTATTTT. Amino acid sequence: CASSFGTTDTQYF.

In its sample, this clone was seen a few times. This chain links TRBV19 with TRBJ2-1; D gene ambiguous. The germline V and J ends were trimmed by 7 bases and 6 bases, with 7 bases remaining between them. Germline loops: CDR1 LNHDA, CDR2 SQIVND (reference sequence). The CDR3 is 11 residues long. This CDR3 reads CASTASNEQFF. Here the CDR3 DNA reads TGTGCCAGTACAGCGAGCAATGAGCAGTTCTTC.

V usage is TRBV5-1 and J usage is TRBJ2-7; no clear D. CDR3 size: 13 residues. V was trimmed by 3 bases and J by 1 base, leaving 8 bases between them. In germline, CDR1 is SGHRS, CDR2 YFSETQ. The CDR3 nucleotides read TGCGCCAGCAGCTACCAGGAGTCCTACGAGCAGTACTTC. Protein sequence: CASSYQESYEQYF. The variable domain in full, completed from reference TRBV5-1 and TRBJ2-7, reads KAGVTQTPRYLIKTRGQQVTLSCSPISGHRSVSWYQQTPGQGLQFLFEYFSETQRNKGNFPGRFSGRQFSNSRSEMNVSTLELGDSALYLCASSYQESYEQYFGPGTRLTVT.

In its sample, this clone was seen a few times. The V call is TRBV4-1, the J call TRBJ1-5; weak D call: TRBD1 (6 bases). This CDR3 is built from 18 residues. The germline V gene encodes CDR1 MGHRA and CDR2 YSYEKL. Trimming removed 0 bases at V and 1 base at J, with 16 bases between. The CDR3 loop reads CASSQDWVGGLSNQPQHF. The CDR3 DNA reads TGCGCCAGCAGCCAAGATTGGGTAGGGGGTCTGAGCAATCAGCCCCAGCATTTT.

The count of this clone is one. V gene TRBV25-1 combines with J gene TRBJ2-3; possibly TRBD2 for D (6 bases). The CDR3 is 14 amino acids. Trimming left V 5 bases short and J 4 bases short, with 13 bases between. Germline-derived CDR1 and CDR2 are MGHDK and SYGVNS. The CDR3 DNA sequence: TGTGCCAGCAGTACATGGAGGGAGTCAGATACGCAGTATTTT. Protein sequence: CASSTWRESDTQYF.

The chain carries TRBV6-5 and TRBJ2-1, with D tentatively TRBD1 (6 bases). The CDR3 is 15 residues long. Germline V gene sequence: CDR1 MNHEY, CDR2 SVGAGI. The V gene lost 2 bases and the J gene lost 7 bases, with 15 bases spanning the gap. This CDR3 reads CASSYPHREMNEQFF. Written as DNA, the CDR3 is TGTGCCAGCAGTTACCCCCACAGGGAAATGAATGAGCAGTTCTTC.

The DNA of the CDR3 is TGTGCCAGCAGCTTAGCCCAGGGGCTGGGCACTGAAGCTTTCTTT. Its translation: CASSLAQGLGTEAFF. The chain joins TRBV11-2 to TRBJ1-1, with D possibly being TRBD1 (6 bases). V shed 1 base and J shed 4 bases, with 13 bases lying between them. The germline V gene encodes CDR1 SGHAT and CDR2 FQNNGV. The CDR3 length is 15 residues. The full variable domain, in which reference TRBV11-2 and TRBJ1-1 provide the parts outside the CDR3, is EAGVAQSPRYKIIEKRQSVAFWCNPISGHATLYWYQQILGQGPKLLIQFQNNGVVDDSQLPKDRFSAERLKGVDSTLKIQPAKLEDSAVYLCASSLAQGLGTEAFFGQGTRLTVV.

The rearrangement links TRBV15 to TRBJ1-5; D remains unclear. The CDR3 sequence is 18 residues long. V lost 6 bases to trimming and J lost 4 bases, with 25 bases between them. The germline V gene encodes CDR1 LNHNV and CDR2 YYDKDF (reference sequence). The CDR3 protein is CATSTRSSAREENQPQHF. The CDR3 region has the DNA TGTGCCACCAGTACCCGGTCATCGGCGCGTGAGGAAAATCAGCCCCAGCATTTT.

The genes are TRBV6-5 and TRBJ2-3, with D perhaps given as TRBD1 or TRBD2 (6 bases each). The V end lost 0 bases, the J end lost 3 bases, and 13 bases lay between the germline ends. Germline-derived CDR1 and CDR2 are MNHEY and SVGAGI. The CDR3 extends over 16 amino acids. In nucleotides, the CDR3 is TGTGCCAGCAGTTACTCAGGAGGGGGGCAGACAGATACGCAGTATTTT. As protein: CASSYSGGGQTDTQYF.

The chain links TRBV4-1 to TRBJ2-7; TRBD1 agrees at 10 bases. This CDR3 is 15 amino acids long. Germline loops: CDR1 MGHRA, CDR2 YSYEKL. After removal of 3 bases from V and 2 bases from J, the junction contained 4 bases not matched to a gene. The CDR3 spells CASSHPGTGAYEQYF. As DNA, the CDR3 is TGCGCCAGCAGCCACCCCGGGACAGGGGCCTACGAGCAGTACTTC.

The V call is TRBV28, the J call TRBJ2-7, with a weak D call TRBD2 (6 bases). Germline V gene sequence: CDR1 MDHEN, CDR2 SYDVKM. This CDR3 contains 14 residues. Deletions cut 3 bases from V and 2 bases from J, with 11 bases between. Here the CDR3 reads CASSLGTLPYEQYF. The CDR3 region has the DNA TGTGCCAGCAGTTTGGGGACTTTACCCTACGAGCAGTACTTC.

This chain joins TRBV10-3 and TRBJ2-3, with D perhaps TRBD1 or TRBD2 (5 bases each). The germline V and J ends were trimmed by 6 bases and 2 bases, with 21 bases remaining between them. The CDR3 consists of 17 residues. Germline CDR1 is ENHRY and CDR2 is SYGVKD. The CDR3 loop is CAISSTFGTSPTDTQYF. The CDR3 nucleotides read TGTGCCATCAGCAGCACCTTCGGGACCAGTCCCACAGATACGCAGTATTTT.

V gene TRBV7-2 combines with J gene TRBJ1-3; 10 bases align to TRBD1. The V gene's germline CDR1 is SGHTA and CDR2 FQGNSA. There are 15 residues in the CDR3. V dropped 5 bases and J dropped 3; count of bases not matched to a gene: 4. CDR3 coding DNA: TGTGCCAGCAGCCAAGACAGGGGGCTTGGAAACACCATATATTTT. This codes for CASSQDRGLGNTIYF.

The chain carries TRBV10-2 and TRBJ2-2, with 8 nucleotides matching TRBD2. Germline V lookup: CDR1 WSHSY, CDR2 SAAADI. The CDR3 consists of 15 residues. Trimming took 6 bases from V and 6 from J; bases not matched to a gene: 9. The CDR3 reads CASSIAGRGAGELFF. The CDR3 bases are TGCGCCAGCAGCATAGCGGGAAGGGGCGCCGGGGAGCTGTTTTTT.